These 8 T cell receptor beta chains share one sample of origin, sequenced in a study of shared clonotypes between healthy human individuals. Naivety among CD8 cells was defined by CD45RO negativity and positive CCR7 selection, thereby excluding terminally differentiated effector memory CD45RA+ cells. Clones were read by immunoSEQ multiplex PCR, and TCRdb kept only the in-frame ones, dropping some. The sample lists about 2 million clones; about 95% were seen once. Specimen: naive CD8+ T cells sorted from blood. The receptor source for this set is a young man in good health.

DNA of the CDR3: TGTGCCAGCAGGGAGGACAGGATCGAGCAGTACTTC. This codes for CASREDRIEQYF. The chain uses TRBV2 and TRBJ2-7; 7 bases line up with TRBD1. Per the germline V gene, CDR1 is SNHLY and CDR2 is FYNNEI. There are 12 residues in the CDR3. V was clipped by 6 bases and J by 6 bases; unmatched bases: 5.

The CDR3 DNA is TGTGCCAGCGGAAGGACCCAGTACTTC. Its protein is CASGRTQYF. The chain couples TRBV28 to TRBJ2-5; no reliable D call. This CDR3 is built from 9 residues. V gave up 8 bases and J gave up 7 bases, with 5 bases separating them. Per the germline V gene, CDR1 is MDHEN and CDR2 is SYDVKM. The whole variable domain, filled in from reference TRBV28 and TRBJ2-5, reads DVKVTQSSRYLVKRTGEKVFLECVQDMDHENMFWYRQDPGLGLRLIYFSYDVKMKEKGDIPEGYSVSREKKERFSLILESASTNQTSMYLCASGRTQYFGPGTRLLVL.

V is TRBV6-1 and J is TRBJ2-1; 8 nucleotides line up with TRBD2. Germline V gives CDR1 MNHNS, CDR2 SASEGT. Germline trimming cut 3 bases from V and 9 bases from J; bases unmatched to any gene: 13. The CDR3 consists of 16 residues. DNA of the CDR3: TGTGCCAGCAGTGAGTTTCGCCTAGCGGGTACCACTGAGCAGTTCTTC. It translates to CASSEFRLAGTTEQFF.

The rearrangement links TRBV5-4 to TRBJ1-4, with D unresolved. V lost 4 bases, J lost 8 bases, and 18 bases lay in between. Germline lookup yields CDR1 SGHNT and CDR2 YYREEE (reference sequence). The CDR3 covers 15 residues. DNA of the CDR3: TGTGCCAGCAGCGCCGACGGGCCTATGGGAGAAAAACTGTTTTTT. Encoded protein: CASSADGPMGEKLFF.

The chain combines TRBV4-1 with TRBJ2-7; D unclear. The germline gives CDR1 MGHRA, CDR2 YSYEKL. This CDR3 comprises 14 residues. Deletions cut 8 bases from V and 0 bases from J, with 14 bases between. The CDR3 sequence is CASSPEPSSYEQYF. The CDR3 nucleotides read TGCGCCAGCTCCCCGGAACCAAGCTCCTACGAGCAGTACTTC.

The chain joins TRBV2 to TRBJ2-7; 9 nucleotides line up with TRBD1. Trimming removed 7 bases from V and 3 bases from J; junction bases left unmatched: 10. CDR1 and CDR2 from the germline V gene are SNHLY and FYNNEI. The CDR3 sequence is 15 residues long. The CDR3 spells CASKLDRGFNYEQYF. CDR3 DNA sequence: TGTGCCAGCAAACTCGACAGGGGGTTTAACTACGAGCAGTACTTC. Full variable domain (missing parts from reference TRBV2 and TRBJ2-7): EPEVTQTPSHQVTQMGQEVILRCVPISNHLYFYWYRQILGQKVEFLVSFYNNEISEKSEIFDDQFSVERPDGSNFTLKIRSTKLEDSAMYFCASKLDRGFNYEQYFGPGTRLTVT.

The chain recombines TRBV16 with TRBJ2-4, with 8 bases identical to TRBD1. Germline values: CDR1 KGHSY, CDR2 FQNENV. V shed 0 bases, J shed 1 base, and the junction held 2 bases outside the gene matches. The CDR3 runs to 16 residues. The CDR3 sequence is CASSQSDRVAKNIQYF. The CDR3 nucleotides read TGTGCCAGCAGCCAATCGGACAGGGTCGCCAAAAACATTCAGTACTTC.

This CDR3 reads CASSSGTKKSNYGYTF. In nucleotides, the CDR3 is TGTGCCAGCAGCTCCGGGACAAAAAAAAGCAACTATGGCTACACCTTC. The rearrangement links TRBV7-2 to TRBJ1-2; a possible D gene is TRBD1 (6 bases). The CDR3 consists of 16 residues. Germline-derived CDR1 and CDR2 are SGHTA and FQGNSA. V was clipped by 4 bases and J by 2 bases, with 17 bases between them. Combining the CDR3 with reference TRBV7-2 and TRBJ1-2 gives the whole variable domain GAGVSQSPSNKVTEKGKDVELRCDPISGHTALYWYRQSLGQGLEFLIYFQGNSAPDKSGLPSDRFSAERTGGSVSTLTIQRTQQEDSAVYLCASSSGTKKSNYGYTFGSGTRLTVV.